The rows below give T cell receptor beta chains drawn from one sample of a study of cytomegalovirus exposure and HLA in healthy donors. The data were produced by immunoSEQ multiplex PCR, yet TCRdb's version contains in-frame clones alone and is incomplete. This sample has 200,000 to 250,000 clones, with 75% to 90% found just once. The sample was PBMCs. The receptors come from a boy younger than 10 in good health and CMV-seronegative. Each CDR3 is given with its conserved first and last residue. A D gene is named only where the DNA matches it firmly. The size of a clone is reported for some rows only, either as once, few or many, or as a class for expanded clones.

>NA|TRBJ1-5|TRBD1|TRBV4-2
CASSQKGQGFHSNQPQHF
TGTGCCAGCAGCCAAAAAGGACAGGGTTTCCATAGCAATCAGCCCCAGCATTTT
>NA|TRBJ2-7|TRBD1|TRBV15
CATSSDRGSYEQYF
TGTGCCACCAGCTCGGACAGGGGATCCTACGAGCAGTACTTC
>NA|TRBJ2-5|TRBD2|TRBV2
CASSRTSGKQETQYF
TGTGCCAGCAGTCGGACTAGCGGAAAACAAGAGACCCAGTACTTC
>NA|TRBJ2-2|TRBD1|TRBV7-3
CASSLTPDRGDTGELFF
TGTGCCAGCAGCTTAACACCCGACAGGGGTGACACCGGGGAGCTGTTTTTT
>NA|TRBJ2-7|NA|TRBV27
CASSHPRAYEQYF
TGTGCCAGCAGTCACCCCAGGGCCTACGAGCAGTACTTC
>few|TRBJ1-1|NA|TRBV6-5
CASSYSTQANTEAFF
TGTGCCAGCAGTTACTCTACACAGGCGAACACTGAAGCTTTCTTT
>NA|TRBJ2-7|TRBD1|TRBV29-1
CSVEGTGVHEQYF
TGCAGCGTTGAGGGGACAGGGGTCCACGAGCAGTACTTC
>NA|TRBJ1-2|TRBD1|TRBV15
CATSREPKQGGLGYTF
TGTGCCACCAGCAGAGAACCAAAACAGGGGGGATTGGGCTACACCTTC
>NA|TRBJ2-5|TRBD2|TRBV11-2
CASSLGAGGAETQYF
TGTGCCAGCAGCTTAGGAGCGGGAGGAGCAGAGACCCAGTACTTC
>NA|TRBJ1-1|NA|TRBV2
CASRGIRGTLNTEAFF
TGTGCCAGCAGAGGGATTAGGGGAACTCTGAACACTGAAGCTTTCTTT
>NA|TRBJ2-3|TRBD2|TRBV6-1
CASSLAGATDTQYF
TGTGCCAGCAGCCTAGCGGGAGCCACAGATACGCAGTATTTT
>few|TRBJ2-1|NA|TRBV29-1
CSANYNEQFF
TGCAGCGCCAACTACAATGAGCAGTTCTTC
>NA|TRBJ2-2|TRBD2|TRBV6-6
CASSYAGGDTGELFF
TGTGCCAGCAGTTACGCGGGGGGCGACACCGGGGAGCTGTTTTTT
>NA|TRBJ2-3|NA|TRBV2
CARGGGGSSTDTQYF
TGTGCCAGGGGGGGAGGCGGATCTAGCACAGATACGCAGTATTTT
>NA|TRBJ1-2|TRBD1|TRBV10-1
CASSELRTGPSVVGYTF
TGCGCCAGCAGTGAGCTCCGGACAGGTCCCTCGGTCGTTGGCTACACCTTC
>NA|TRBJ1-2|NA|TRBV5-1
CASSSFYGYTF
TGCGCCAGCAGCTCTTTCTATGGCTACACCTTC
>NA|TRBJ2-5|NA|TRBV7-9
CASSLAGGSETQYF
TGTGCCAGCAGCTTAGCGGGGGGATCAGAGACCCAGTACTTC
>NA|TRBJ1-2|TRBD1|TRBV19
CASSTGTVNYGYTF
TGTGCCAGTAGTACCGGGACAGTTAACTATGGCTACACCTTC
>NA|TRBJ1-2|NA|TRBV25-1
CASSVGEDGYTF
TGTGCCAGCAGTGTTGGGGAGGATGGCTACACCTTC
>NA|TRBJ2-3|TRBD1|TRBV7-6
CASSLGQGARVYQYF
TGTGCCAGCAGCTTGGGACAGGGGGCGCGTGTTTATCAGTATTTT
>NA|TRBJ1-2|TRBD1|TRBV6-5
CASSSKMDRINYGYTF
TGTGCCAGCAGTTCTAAAATGGACAGGATTAACTATGGCTACACCTTC
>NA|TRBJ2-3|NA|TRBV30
CAWSLAGLTDTQYF
TGTGCCTGGAGTCTTGCGGGTCTCACAGATACGCAGTATTTT
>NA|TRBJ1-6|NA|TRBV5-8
CASSFFGMGAEDSPLHF
TGTGCCAGCAGCTTTTTCGGAATGGGGGCTGAGGATTCACCCCTCCACTTT
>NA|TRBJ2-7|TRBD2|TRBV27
CARKGSGSYEQYF
TGTGCCAGAAAGGGTAGCGGGAGCTACGAGCAGTACTTC
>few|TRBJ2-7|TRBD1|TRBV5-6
CASSLGTGGYEQYF
TGTGCCAGCAGCTTGGGGACAGGGGGCTACGAGCAGTACTTC
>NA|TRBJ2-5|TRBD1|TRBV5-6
CASRHIDRVRETQYF
TGTGCCAGCAGACACATTGACAGGGTACGAGAGACCCAGTACTTC
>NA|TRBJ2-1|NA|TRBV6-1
CASSEATLSVYNEQFF
TGTGCCAGCAGTGAGGCCACCCTTTCCGTCTACAATGAGCAGTTCTTC
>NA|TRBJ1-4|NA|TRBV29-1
CSVGTGTLDEKLFF
TGCAGCGTCGGAACCGGGACACTAGACGAAAAACTGTTTTTT
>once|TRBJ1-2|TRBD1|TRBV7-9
CASSITGGGYGYTF
TGCGCCAGCAGCATCACAGGGGGCGGCTATGGCTACACCTTC
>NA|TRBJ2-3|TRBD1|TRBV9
CASSVARPGTGVTDTQYF
TGTGCCAGCAGCGTAGCGAGGCCCGGGACAGGGGTCACAGATACGCAGTATTTT
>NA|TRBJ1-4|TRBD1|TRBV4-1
CASSETGGPATNEKLFF
TGCGCCAGCAGCGAGACAGGGGGACCTGCAACTAATGAAAAACTGTTTTTT
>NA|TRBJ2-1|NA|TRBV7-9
CASSLGREFSYNEQFF
TGTGCCAGCAGCTTAGGTCGGGAATTCTCCTACAATGAGCAGTTCTTC
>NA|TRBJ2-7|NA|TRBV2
CASHRDSRSYEQYF
TGTGCCAGCCACCGGGACTCCCGCTCCTACGAGCAGTACTTC
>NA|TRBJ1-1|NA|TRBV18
CASSPRTTNTEAFF
TGTGCCAGCTCACCCAGGACAACCAACACTGAAGCTTTCTTT
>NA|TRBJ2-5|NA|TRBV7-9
CASSLGAGDLRETQYF
TGTGCCAGCAGCTTAGGGGCAGGGGATCTGAGAGAGACCCAGTACTTC
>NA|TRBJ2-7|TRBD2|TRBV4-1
CASSPTNGLAEYEQYF
TGCGCCAGCAGCCCAACTAACGGACTAGCGGAATACGAGCAGTACTTC
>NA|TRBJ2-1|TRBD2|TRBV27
CASSPSGRASYNEQFF
TGTGCCAGCAGTCCTAGCGGGAGGGCCTCTTACAATGAGCAGTTCTTC
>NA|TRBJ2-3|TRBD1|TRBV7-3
CASSQEGQGTDTQYF
TGTGCCAGCAGCCAGGAGGGACAGGGGACAGATACGCAGTATTTT
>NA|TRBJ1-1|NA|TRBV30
CAWSGQMNTEAFF
TGTGCCTGGAGTGGACAGATGAACACTGAAGCTTTCTTT
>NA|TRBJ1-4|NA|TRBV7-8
CASSLKGEVNEKLFF
TGTGCCAGCAGCTTAAAGGGGGAAGTTAATGAAAAACTGTTTTTT
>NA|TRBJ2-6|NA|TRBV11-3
CASSLAGSGANVLTF
TGTGCCAGCAGCTTAGCGGGATCTGGGGCCAACGTCCTGACTTTC
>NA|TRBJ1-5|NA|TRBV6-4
CASSLDSNQPQHF
TGTGCCAGCAGTTTAGATAGCAATCAGCCCCAGCATTTT
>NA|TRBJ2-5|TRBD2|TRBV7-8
CASSPRRGGRSQETQYF
TGTGCCAGCAGCCCCCGGCGGGGAGGGAGAAGCCAAGAGACCCAGTACTTC
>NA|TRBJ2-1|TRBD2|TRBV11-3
CASSPASGVFHEQFF
TGTGCCAGCAGCCCCGCAAGCGGGGTCTTCCATGAGCAGTTCTTC
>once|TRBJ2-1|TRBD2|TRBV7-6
CASSFPGLADYNEQFF
TGTGCCAGCAGCTTTCCGGGACTAGCGGACTACAATGAGCAGTTCTTC
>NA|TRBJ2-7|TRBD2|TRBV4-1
CASSQDWASGGQSSYEQYF
TGCGCCAGCAGCCAAGATTGGGCTAGCGGGGGGCAAAGCTCCTACGAGCAGTACTTC
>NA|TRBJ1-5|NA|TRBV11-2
CASSNGGGGNQPQHF
TGTGCCAGCAGCAACGGTGGGGGCGGCAATCAGCCCCAGCATTTT
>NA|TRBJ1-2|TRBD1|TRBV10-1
CARTDSGTGARDYTF
TGCGCCAGGACTGATTCCGGGACAGGGGCACGAGACTACACCTTC
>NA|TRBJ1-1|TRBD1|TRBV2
CASRKDRVAEAFF
TGTGCCAGCAGGAAGGACAGGGTGGCTGAAGCTTTCTTT
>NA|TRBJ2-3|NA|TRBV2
CASSAVRDTQYF
TGTGCCAGCAGTGCGGTCCGGGATACGCAGTATTTT
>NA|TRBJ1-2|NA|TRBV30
CAWGAGYGYTF
TGTGCCTGGGGCGCGGGGTATGGCTACACCTTC
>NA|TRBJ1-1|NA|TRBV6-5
CASSYRNTEAFF
TGTGCCAGCAGTTACCGGAACACTGAAGCTTTCTTT
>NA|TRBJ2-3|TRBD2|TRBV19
CASSLTSGKTDTQYF
TGTGCCAGTAGTCTAACTAGCGGGAAGACAGATACGCAGTATTTT
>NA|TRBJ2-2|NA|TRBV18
CASSPGQYAGELFF
TGTGCCAGCTCACCGGGCCAGTACGCCGGGGAGCTGTTTTTT
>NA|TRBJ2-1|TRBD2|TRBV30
CAWSPSGLAGGEQFF
TGTGCCTGGAGTCCCTCGGGACTAGCGGGAGGTGAGCAGTTCTTC